This T cell receptor (beta chain) was documented in a study of technical replicates of blood from a few donors. The data were produced by immunoSEQ multiplex PCR, yet TCRdb's version contains in-frame clones alone and is incomplete. The sample shows 45,000 to 55,000 clones, 90% to 97% of them seen only once. Per the germline V gene, CDR1 is MDHEN and CDR2 is SYDVKM. The length of the CDR3 is 14 residues. V lost 3 bases, J lost 7 bases, and 13 bases lay in between. Sequenced input: T cells isolated from PBMCs. This clonotype was obtained from a human donor in good health. The V call is TRBV28, the J call TRBJ1-5; D gene unclear. The CDR3 sequence: CASSLLGVEQPQHF. The CDR3 coding sequence is TGTGCCAGCAGTTTGCTCGGGGTAGAGCAGCCCCAGCATTTT. Filled out from reference TRBV28 and TRBJ1-5, the complete variable domain reads DVKVTQSSRYLVKRTGEKVFLECVQDMDHENMFWYRQDPGLGLRLIYFSYDVKMKEKGDIPEGYSVSREKKERFSLILESASTNQTSMYLCASSLLGVEQPQHFGDGTRLSIL.